The T cell receptor (beta chain) described here comes from a study of T-cell memory formation after mild COVID-19. The study, taken as a whole, reports: Contracting clones from day 15 to 85 showed balanced CD4/CD8; later expanders favored CD4+. Shrinking CD4+ clones resided mostly in CM and EM, and CD8+ ones in EMRA.

Regarding this clonotype: Antigen unknown.

The CDR3 extends over 10 amino acids. The V gene's germline CDR1 is SQVTM and CDR2 ANQGSEA. With V trimmed by 6 bases and J by 10 bases, 5 bases remained unmatched. With constant-segment primers, 5'RACE yielded cDNA libraries of TCR alpha and TCR beta that carried sample barcodes and UMIs. TCRdb redid the calling of the 5' RACE reads with MiXCR, one entry per CDR3 protein. The table lists 44,000 or so distinct CDR3 sequences, nearly 9.5% of them singletons, with about 11% in the top ten. V and J are TRBV29-1 and TRBJ1-2; 7 nucleotides agree with TRBD1. The material sequenced was PBMCs or a T cell subset sorted from them (not recorded which). The clonotype was recovered from an adult woman who had mild COVID-19 (a few samples of this study predate the infection). Cell type and time point are not known. The CDR3 sequence is CSVGDRAYTF. DNA of the CDR3: TGCAGCGTGGGGGACAGAGCCTACACCTTC.